This TCR beta chain is drawn from a study of tumor-infiltrating lymphocytes in primary liver carcinoma (dated by TCRdb to 2016 to 2017). For the wider study: Four to six patients with histopathologically diagnosed primary liver carcinoma underwent surgical resection in China between 2015 and early 2016. Of the five patients, three men and two women aged 30 to 69 years, four had hepatocellular carcinoma and one had combined HCC and intrahepatic cholangiocarcinoma. The tumors of the five patients were staged as T1-T3 N0M0, with maximum diameters ranging from roughly 4.2 to 10 cm. Samples yielded roughly 3.5 to 8 million productive TCRbeta reads; read depth did not differ significantly between tissue types. The study combined TCRbeta repertoire sequencing, expression microarrays and whole-exome sequencing across five regions of each liver tumor, with adjacent normal tissue and blood. A total of 35 or so specimens from 5 patients went through TCRbeta repertoire sequencing, namely 25 tumor regions, 5 adjacent noncancerous liver tissues and 5 peripheral blood samples. Reproducibility between technical replicate repertoires was high, with correlation coefficients above 0.95 and mean shared-clone rates roughly 0.87. Study-wide conclusions, independent of this receptor: Since the samples were bulk and unsorted, there was no way to compare CD4+ and CD8+ T cell repertoires. A significantly larger repertoire fraction was made up by the top 250 clones in tumors than in blood (p = 0.039). Because sequencing covered only the TCR beta chain and unpaired alpha chains were not captured, true repertoire diversity is likely underestimated. Pairs of tumor regions showed greater repertoire overlap (mean 36%) than tumor-adjacent pairs (roughly 17%) or tumor-blood pairs (approximately 15%), which is consistent with antigen-driven expansion. With just four or five patients in the study, the authors point out that the findings should be validated in a larger study.

TRIzol reagent was used to extract blood RNA from unsorted whole blood, while the DNeasy Blood & Tissue kit provided the germline DNA. At the time of sampling, the patients had chronic HBV infection and had not received any treatment. Before surgery, about 3.9 milliliters of peripheral blood were drawn into K2EDTA tubes. This clonotype appeared a few times. No cognate antigen has been identified for it. It has no much larger one-base neighbor in the sample; base qualities were not kept. Using a constant-region primer and ProtoScript II reverse transcriptase, TCRbeta-specific cDNA was reverse-transcribed from around 500 ng total RNA. Three nested multiplex PCR rounds, following a slightly modified ARM-PCR procedure, were used to build the TCRbeta libraries. A final 25-cycle PCR with Deep VentR polymerase added sample barcodes and Illumina adapters. Before sequencing, amplicons between 200 and 500 bp were purified from gel using a QIAquick gel extraction kit. The TCRbeta amplicons were sequenced with 250-bp paired-end reads on an Illumina HiSeq 2500. The published analysis was carried out like this. Trimmomatic v0.33 was used to quality-trim the reads, and FLASH v1.2.11 was used to merge paired reads so that full CDR3 sequences could be recovered. MiGEC v1.2.1b assigned V, D and J germline segments to the rearranged TCRbeta sequences. VDJtools v1.0.0 computed clonotype statistics and Shannon-Wiener diversity indices. To reduce sampling bias, subsequent analyses other than the diversity analysis used only the 250 most abundant clonotypes in each sample. Using fastp at Q25 and MiXCR, TCRdb reprocessed the public reads and kept productive beta chains. Each CDR3 protein gets just one entry, which takes the most common genes and DNA from the rows behind it. Clone size and V and J calls follow TCRdb, not the original study. This sample gives over 250,000 distinct CDR3 sequences in total; nearly 60% of them show up just once. Together, the top ten hold about a sixth of the sample.

The TCR sequence derives from a woman aged 30 to 39 with primary liver carcinoma and hepatitis B virus infection. The sample consisted of peripheral blood.

This receptor has the CDR3 CASTLGQDTDTQYF. The nucleotides are TGTGCCAGCACCCTGGGACAGGACACAGATACGCAGTATTTT. This chain is built from TRBV5-4 and TRBJ2-3, and 8 junction bases match TRBD1. The CDR3 has 14 amino acids, counting the end cysteine and phenylalanine. Just CDR3 DNA is preserved here, 42 bases in frame from base 1. From a lookup of the germline V gene (reference sequence), CDR1 and CDR2 are SGHNT and YYREEE. Trimming accounts for 6 bases at V and 2 bases at J, while the number of junction bases matched to no gene is 5.